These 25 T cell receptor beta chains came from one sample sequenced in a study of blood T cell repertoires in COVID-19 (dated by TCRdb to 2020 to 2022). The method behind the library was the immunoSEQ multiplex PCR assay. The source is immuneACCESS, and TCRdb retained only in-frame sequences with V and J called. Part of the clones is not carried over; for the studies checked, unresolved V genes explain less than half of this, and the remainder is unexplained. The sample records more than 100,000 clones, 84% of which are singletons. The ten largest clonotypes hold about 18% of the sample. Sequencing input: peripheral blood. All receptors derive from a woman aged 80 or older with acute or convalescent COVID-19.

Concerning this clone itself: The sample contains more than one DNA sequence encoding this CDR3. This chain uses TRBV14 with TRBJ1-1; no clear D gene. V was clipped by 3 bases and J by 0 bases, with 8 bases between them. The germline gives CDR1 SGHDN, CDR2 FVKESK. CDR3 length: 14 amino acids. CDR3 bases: TGTGCCAGCAGCCAGGCAGGCATGAACACTGAAGCTTTCTTT. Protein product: CASSQAGMNTEAFF.

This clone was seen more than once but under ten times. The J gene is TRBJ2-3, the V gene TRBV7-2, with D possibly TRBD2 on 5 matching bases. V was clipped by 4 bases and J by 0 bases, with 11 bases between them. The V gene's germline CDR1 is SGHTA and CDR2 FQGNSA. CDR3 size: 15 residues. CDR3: CASSSQAASTDTQYF. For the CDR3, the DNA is TGTGCCAGCAGCTCCCAAGCGGCAAGCACAGATACGCAGTATTTT.

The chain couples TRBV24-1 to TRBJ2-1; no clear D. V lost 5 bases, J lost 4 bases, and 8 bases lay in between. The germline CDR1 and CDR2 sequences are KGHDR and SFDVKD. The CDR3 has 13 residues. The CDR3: CATSGAGYNEQFF. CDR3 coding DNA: TGTGCCACCAGTGGAGCAGGTTACAATGAGCAGTTCTTC.

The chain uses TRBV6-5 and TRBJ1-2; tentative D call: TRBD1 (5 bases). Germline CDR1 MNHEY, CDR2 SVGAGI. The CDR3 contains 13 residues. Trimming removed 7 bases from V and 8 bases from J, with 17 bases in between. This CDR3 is CASTRQTPLGYTF. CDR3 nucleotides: TGTGCCAGCACTCGACAGACACCCCTGGGCTACACCTTC.

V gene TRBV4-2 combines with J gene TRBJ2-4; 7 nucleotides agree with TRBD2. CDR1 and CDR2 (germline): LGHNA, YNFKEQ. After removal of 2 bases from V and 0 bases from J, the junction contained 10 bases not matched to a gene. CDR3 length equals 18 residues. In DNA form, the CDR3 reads TGTGCCAGCAGCCAACCAACTGCGGGGGTACTAGCCAAAAACATTCAGTACTTC. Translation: CASSQPTAGVLAKNIQYF.

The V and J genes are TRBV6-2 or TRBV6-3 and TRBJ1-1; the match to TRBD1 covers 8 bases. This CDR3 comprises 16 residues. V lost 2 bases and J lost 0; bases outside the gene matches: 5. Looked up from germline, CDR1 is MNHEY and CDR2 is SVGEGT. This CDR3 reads CASSYGQGSLNTEAFF. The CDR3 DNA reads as TGTGCCAGCAGTTACGGACAGGGTAGCTTGAACACTGAAGCTTTCTTT.

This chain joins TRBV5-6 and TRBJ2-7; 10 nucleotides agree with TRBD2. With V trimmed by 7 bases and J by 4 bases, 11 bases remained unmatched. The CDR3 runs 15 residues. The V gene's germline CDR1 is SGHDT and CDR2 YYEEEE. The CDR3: CASEDSGGPMYEQYF. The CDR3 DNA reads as TGTGCCAGCGAAGATAGCGGGGGGCCAATGTACGAGCAGTACTTC.

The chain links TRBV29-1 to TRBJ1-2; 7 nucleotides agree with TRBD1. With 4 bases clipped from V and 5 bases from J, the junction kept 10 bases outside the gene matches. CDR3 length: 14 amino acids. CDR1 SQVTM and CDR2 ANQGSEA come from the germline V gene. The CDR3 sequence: CSVGKTGQRYGYTF. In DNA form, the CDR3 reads TGCAGCGTTGGGAAGACGGGACAGCGATATGGCTACACCTTC.

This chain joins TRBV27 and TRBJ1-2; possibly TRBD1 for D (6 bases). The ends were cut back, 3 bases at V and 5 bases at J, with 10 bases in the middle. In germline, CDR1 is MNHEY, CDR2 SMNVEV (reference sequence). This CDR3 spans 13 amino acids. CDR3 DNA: TGTGCCAGCAGTTTCGGCAGGGGATATGGCTACACCTTC. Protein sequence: CASSFGRGYGYTF.

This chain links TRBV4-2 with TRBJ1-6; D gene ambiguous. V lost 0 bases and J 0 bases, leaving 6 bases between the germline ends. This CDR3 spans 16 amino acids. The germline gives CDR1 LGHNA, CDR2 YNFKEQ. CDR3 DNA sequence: TGTGCCAGCAGCCAAGATCAGGTCTCCTATAATTCACCCCTCCACTTT. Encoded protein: CASSQDQVSYNSPLHF.

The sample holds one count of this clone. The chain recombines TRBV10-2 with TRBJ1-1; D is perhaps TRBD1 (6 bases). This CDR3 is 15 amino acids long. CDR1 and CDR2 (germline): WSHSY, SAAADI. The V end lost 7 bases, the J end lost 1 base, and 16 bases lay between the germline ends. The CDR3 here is CASTPRDTGNTEAFF. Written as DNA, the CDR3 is TGCGCCAGCACCCCACGGGACACCGGGAACACTGAAGCTTTCTTT.

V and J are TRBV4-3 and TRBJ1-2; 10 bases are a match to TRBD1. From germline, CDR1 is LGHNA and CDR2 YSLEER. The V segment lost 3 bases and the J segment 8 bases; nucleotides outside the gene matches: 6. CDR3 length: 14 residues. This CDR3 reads CASSHGDRGNGYTF. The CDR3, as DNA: TGCGCCAGCAGCCATGGGGACAGGGGAAACGGCTACACCTTC.

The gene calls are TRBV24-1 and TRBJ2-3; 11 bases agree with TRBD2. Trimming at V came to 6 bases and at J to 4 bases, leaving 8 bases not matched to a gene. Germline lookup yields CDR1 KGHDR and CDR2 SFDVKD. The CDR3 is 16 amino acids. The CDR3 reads CATSSQTSGGADTQYF. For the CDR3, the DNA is TGTGCCACCAGTTCCCAAACTAGCGGGGGTGCAGATACGCAGTATTTT.

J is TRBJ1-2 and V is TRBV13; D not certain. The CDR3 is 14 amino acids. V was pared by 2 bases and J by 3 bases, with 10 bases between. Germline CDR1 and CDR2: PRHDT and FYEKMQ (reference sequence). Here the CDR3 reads CASSLRVRDYGYTF. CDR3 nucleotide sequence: TGTGCCAGCAGCTTACGGGTGCGGGACTATGGCTACACCTTC.

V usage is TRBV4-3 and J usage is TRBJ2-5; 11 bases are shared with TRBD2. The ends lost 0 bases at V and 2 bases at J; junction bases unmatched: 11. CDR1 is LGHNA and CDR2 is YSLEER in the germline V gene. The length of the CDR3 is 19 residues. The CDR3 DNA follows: TGCGCCAGCAGCCAAGATCTTCAGGGGACTAGCGGTTTTCAAGAGACCCAGTACTTC. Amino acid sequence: CASSQDLQGTSGFQETQYF.

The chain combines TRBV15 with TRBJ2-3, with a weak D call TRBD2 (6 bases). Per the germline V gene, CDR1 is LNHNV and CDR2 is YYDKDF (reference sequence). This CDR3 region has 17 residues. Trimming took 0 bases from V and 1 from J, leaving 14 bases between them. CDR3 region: CATSREIRRRGTDTQYF. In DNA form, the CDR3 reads TGTGCCACCAGCAGAGAGATACGTAGGAGGGGCACAGATACGCAGTATTTT. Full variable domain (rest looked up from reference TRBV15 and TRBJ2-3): DAMVIQNPRYQVTQFGKPVTLSCSQTLNHNVMYWYQQKSSQAPKLLFHYYDKDFNNEADTPDNFQSRRPNTSFCFLDIRSPGLGDTAMYLCATSREIRRRGTDTQYFGPGTRLTVL.

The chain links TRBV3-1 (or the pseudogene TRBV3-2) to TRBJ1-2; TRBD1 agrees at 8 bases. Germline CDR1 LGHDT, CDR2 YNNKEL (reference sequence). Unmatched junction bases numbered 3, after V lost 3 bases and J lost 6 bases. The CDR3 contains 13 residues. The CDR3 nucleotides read TGTGCCAGCAGCCATGGACAGGGAGATGGCTACACCTTC. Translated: CASSHGQGDGYTF.

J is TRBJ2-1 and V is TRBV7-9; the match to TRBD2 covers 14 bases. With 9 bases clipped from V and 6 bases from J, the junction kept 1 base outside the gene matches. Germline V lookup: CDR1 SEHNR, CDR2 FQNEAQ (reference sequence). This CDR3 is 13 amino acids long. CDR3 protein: CARGTSGSNEQFF. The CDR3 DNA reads TGTGCCAGAGGGACTAGCGGGAGCAATGAGCAGTTCTTC.

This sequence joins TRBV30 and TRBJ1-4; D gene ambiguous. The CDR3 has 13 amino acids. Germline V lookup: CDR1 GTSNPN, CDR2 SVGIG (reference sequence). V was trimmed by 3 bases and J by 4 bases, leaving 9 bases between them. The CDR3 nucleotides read TGTGCCTGGAGCATCGGGGTTAATGAAAAACTGTTTTTT. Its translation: CAWSIGVNEKLFF.

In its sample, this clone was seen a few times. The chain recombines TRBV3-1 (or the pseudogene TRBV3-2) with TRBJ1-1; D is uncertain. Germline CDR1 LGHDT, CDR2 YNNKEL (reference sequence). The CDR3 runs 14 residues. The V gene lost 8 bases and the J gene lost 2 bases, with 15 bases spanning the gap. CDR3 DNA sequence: TGTGCCAGCGGGTTTGGCGGGATTAACACTGAAGCTTTCTTT. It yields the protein CASGFGGINTEAFF.

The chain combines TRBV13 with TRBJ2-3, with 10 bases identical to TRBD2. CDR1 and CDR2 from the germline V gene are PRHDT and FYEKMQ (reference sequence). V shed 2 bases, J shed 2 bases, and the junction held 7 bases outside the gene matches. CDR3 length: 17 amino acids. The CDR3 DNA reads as TGTGCCAGCAGCTTATCCCAGCGGGGGGGATTCACAGATACGCAGTATTTT. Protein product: CASSLSQRGGFTDTQYF.

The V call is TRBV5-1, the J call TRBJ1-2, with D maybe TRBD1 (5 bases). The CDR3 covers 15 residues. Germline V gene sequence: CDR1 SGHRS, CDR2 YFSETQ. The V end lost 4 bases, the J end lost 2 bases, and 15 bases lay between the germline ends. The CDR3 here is CASSSSGLTNYGYTF. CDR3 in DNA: TGCGCCAGCAGCAGCTCAGGGTTAACGAACTATGGCTACACCTTC.

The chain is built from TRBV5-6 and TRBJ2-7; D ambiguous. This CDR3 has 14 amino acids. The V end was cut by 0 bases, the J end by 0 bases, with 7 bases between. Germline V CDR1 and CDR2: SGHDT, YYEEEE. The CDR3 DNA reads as TGTGCCAGCAGCTTGGACCTAAGCTCCTACGAGCAGTACTTC. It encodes CASSLDLSSYEQYF.

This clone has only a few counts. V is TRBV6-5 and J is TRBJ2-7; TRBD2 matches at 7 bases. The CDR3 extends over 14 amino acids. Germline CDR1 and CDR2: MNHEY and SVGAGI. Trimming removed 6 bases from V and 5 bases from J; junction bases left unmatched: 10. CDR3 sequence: CASSPVAGADEQYF. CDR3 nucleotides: TGTGCCAGCAGCCCCGTTGCGGGAGCGGACGAGCAGTACTTC.

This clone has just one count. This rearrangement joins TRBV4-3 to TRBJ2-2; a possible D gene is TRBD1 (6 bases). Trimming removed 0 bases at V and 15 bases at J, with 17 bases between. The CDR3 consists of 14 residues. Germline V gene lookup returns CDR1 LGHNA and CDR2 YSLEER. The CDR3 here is CASSQDMRGTLLFF. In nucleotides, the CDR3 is TGCGCCAGCAGCCAAGATATGAGGGGGACACTTTTGTTTTTT.